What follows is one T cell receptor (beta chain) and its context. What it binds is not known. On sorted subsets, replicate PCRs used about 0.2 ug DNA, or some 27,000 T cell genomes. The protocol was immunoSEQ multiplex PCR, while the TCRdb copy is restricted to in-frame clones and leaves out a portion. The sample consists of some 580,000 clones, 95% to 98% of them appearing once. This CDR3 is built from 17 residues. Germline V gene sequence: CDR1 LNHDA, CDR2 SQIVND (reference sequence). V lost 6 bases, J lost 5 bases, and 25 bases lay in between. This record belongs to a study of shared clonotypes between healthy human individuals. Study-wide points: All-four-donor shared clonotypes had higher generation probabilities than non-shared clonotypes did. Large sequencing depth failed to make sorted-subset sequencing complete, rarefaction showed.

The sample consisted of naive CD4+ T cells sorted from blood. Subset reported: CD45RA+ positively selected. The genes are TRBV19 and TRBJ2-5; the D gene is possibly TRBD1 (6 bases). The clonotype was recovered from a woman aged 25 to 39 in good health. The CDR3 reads CASSPITGTLTKETQYF. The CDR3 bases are TGTGCCAGTAGCCCGATTACCGGGACACTAACGAAGGAGACCCAGTACTTC.